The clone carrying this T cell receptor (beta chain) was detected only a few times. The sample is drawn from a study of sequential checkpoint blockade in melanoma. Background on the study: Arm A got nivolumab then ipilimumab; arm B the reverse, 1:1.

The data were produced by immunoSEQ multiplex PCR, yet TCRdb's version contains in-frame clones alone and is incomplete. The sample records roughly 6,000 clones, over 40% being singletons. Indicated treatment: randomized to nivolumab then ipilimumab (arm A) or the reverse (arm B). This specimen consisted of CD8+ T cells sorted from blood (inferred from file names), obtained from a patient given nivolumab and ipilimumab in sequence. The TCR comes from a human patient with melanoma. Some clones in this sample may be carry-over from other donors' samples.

The CDR3 DNA sequence: TGTGCCAGTAGTACCTCGGACAGGGGGACAACTGAAGCTTTCTTT. Its translation: CASSTSDRGTTEAFF. The V call is TRBV19, the J call TRBJ1-1, with 10 bases matching TRBD1. The CDR3 runs to 15 residues. Germline CDR1 reads LNHDA; CDR2 reads SQIVND (reference sequence). Trimming took 4 bases from V and 5 from J; bases not matched to a gene: 7.